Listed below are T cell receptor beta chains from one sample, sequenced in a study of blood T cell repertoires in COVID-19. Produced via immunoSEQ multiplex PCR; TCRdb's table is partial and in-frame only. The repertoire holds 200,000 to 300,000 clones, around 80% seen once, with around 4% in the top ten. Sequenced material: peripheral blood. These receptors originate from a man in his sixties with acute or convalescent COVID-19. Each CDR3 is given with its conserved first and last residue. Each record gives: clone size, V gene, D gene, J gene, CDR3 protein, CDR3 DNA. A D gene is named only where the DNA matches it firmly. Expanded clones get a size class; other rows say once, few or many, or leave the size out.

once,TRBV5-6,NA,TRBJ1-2,CASSLWWANYGYTF,TGTGCCAGCAGCTTGTGGTGGGCGAACTATGGCTACACCTTC
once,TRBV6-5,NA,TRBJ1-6,CASSYDSVASPLHF,TGTGCCAGCAGTTACGACAGTGTGGCCTCACCCCTCCACTTT
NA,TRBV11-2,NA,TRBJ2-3,CASSLDQTVRYF,TGTGCCAGCAGCTTAGATCAGACTGTTCGGTATTTT
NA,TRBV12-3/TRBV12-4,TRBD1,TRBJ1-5,CASSPTGGRPQHF,TGTGCCAGCAGTCCCACAGGGGGCAGGCCCCAGCATTTT
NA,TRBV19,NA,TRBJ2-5,CASSMYLGGLQETQYF,TGTGCCAGTAGTATGTATCTGGGGGGATTACAAGAGACCCAGTACTTC
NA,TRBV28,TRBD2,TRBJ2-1,CASSKTSGVYNEQFF,TGTGCCAGCAGTAAGACTAGCGGGGTCTACAATGAGCAGTTCTTC
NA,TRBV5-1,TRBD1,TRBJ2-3,CASSSRQGGRTDTQYF,TGCGCCAGCAGCTCAAGACAGGGCGGGCGCACAGATACGCAGTATTTT
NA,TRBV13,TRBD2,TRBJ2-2,CASSRLHEGTSGPTGELFF,TGTGCCAGCAGCCGACTACATGAGGGGACTAGCGGACCTACCGGGGAGCTGTTTTTT
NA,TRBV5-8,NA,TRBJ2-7,CASSAGPSLGEQYF,TGTGCCAGCAGCGCAGGGCCGTCTCTCGGCGAGCAGTACTTC
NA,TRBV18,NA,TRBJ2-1,CASSPLREVGEQFF,TGTGCCAGCTCACCGCTGCGGGAAGTTGGTGAGCAGTTCTTC
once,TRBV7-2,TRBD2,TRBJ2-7,CASSKGVASGHYEQYF,TGTGCCAGCAGCAAAGGCGTGGCTAGCGGACACTACGAGCAGTACTTC
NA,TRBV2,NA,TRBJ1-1,CASSEARRYTEAFF,TGTGCCAGCAGTGAAGCGCGGCGGTACACTGAAGCTTTCTTT
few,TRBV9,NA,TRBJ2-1,CASSVAGEIYNEQFF,TGTGCCAGCAGCGTAGCAGGCGAGATCTACAATGAGCAGTTCTTC
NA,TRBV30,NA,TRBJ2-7,CAWSVRLGASYEQYF,TGTGCCTGGAGTGTACGTTTAGGGGCCTCCTACGAGCAGTACTTC
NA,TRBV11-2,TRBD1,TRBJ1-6,CASSLGQGEGNSPLHF,TGTGCCAGCAGCTTAGGACAGGGTGAGGGGAATTCACCCCTCCACTTT
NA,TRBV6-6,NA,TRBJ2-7,CASSLVQGSNEQYF,TGTGCCAGCAGTCTCGTCCAGGGGAGTAACGAGCAGTACTTC
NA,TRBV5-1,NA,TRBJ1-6,CASSAGTTDSPLHF,TGCGCCAGCAGCGCGGGGACTACTGATTCACCCCTCCACTTT
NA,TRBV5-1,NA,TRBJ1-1,CASSFSAGNTEAFF,TGCGCCAGCAGCTTTTCGGCAGGGAACACTGAAGCTTTCTTT
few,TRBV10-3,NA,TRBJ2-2,CAISRRGGQVTGELFF,TGTGCCATCAGTCGGAGGGGGGGACAAGTCACCGGGGAGCTGTTTTTT
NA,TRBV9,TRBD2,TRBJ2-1,CASSVRLALFGEQFF,TGTGCCAGCAGCGTTCGACTAGCTCTGTTCGGTGAGCAGTTCTTC
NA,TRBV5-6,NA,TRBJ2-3,CASSLRGRKGNTQYF,TGTGCCAGCAGCTTGAGGGGCAGAAAGGGGAATACGCAGTATTTT
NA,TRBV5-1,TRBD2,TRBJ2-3,CASSLSSGGTDTQYF,TGCGCCAGCAGCTTGTCAAGCGGGGGCACAGATACGCAGTATTTT
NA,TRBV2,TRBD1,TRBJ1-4,CASSDRTGRQKLFF,TGTGCCAGCAGCGACCGGACAGGGCGACAAAAACTGTTTTTT
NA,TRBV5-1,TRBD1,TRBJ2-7,CASSFGQGGTYEQYF,TGCGCCAGCAGCTTCGGACAGGGTGGCACCTACGAGCAGTACTTC
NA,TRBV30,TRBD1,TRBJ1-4,CAWSSGQGWEKLFF,TGTGCCTGGAGTTCGGGACAGGGGTGGGAAAAACTGTTTTTT
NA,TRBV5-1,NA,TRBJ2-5,CASSLGQGLVETQYF,TGCGCCAGCAGCTTGGGGCAGGGGCTGGTGGAGACCCAGTACTTC
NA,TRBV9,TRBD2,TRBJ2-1,CASRPAGGHYNEQFF,TGTGCCAGCCGCCCCGCGGGGGGGCACTACAATGAGCAGTTCTTC
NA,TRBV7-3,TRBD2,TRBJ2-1,CASSPTGGDWDYNEQFF,TGTGCCAGCAGCCCCACGGGGGGGGACTGGGACTACAATGAGCAGTTCTTC
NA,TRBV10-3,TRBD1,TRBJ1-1,CAISESSGQGAEAFF,TGTGCCATCAGTGAGTCCTCAGGACAGGGGGCGGAAGCTTTCTTT
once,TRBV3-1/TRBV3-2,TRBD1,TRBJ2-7,CASSQVGGTGRYEQYF,TGTGCCAGCAGCCAAGTTGGGGGGACAGGACGCTACGAGCAGTACTTC
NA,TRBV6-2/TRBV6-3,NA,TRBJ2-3,CASSESGEQYF,TGTGCCAGCAGTGAGTCCGGGGAGCAGTATTTT
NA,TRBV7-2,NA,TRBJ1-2,CASSLLQGSYGYTF,TGTGCCAGCAGCTTATTGCAGGGGTCCTATGGCTACACCTTC
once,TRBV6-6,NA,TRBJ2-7,CASSGSGWTSPTYEQYF,TGTGCCAGCAGTGGATCTGGATGGACATCTCCAACCTACGAGCAGTACTTC
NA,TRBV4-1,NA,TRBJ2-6,CASSQDYSRSGANVLTF,TGCGCCAGCAGCCAAGATTACAGCCGCTCTGGGGCCAACGTCCTGACTTTC
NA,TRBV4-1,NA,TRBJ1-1,CASSQYRSNTEAFF,TGCGCCAGCAGCCAATACCGGTCGAACACTGAAGCTTTCTTT
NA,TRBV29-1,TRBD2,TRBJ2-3,CSVDGTSGSPDTQYF,TGCAGCGTTGACGGGACTAGCGGGAGCCCAGATACGCAGTATTTT
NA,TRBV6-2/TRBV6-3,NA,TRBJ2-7,CASSKRQVSDEQYF,TGTGCCAGCAGTAAAAGACAGGTATCCGACGAGCAGTACTTC
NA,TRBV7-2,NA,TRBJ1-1,CASRLPEGGMNTEAFF,TGTGCCAGCAGATTGCCGGAGGGGGGGATGAACACTGAAGCTTTCTTT
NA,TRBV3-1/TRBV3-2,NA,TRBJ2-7,CASSQTPYEQYF,TGTGCCAGCAGCCAAACTCCCTACGAGCAGTACTTC
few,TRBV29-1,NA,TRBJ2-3,CSVAWGTLGYF,NA
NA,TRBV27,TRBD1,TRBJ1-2,CASSFGQGAHYGYTF,TGTGCCAGCAGTTTCGGACAGGGGGCCCACTATGGCTACACCTTC